These T cell receptor beta chains were read from a single sample in a study of T cells in Graves' hyperthyroidism and ophthalmopathy. Each CDR3 protein is one row after TCRdb ran MiXCR on the multiplex PCR reads. The data show about 590,000 distinct CDR3 sequences, 13% to 15% seen once. The specimen sequenced was blood. These receptors originate from a woman aged 18-29 years with Graves' ophthalmopathy. CDR3s include the opening cysteine and the closing phenylalanine or tryptophan. D genes are given only for firm matches. Not all rows give a size; the values are once, few, many and, for expanded clones, a class.

J: TRBJ1-5
size: few
V: TRBV20-1
D: TRBD1
CDR3: CSARDGGGGQPQHF
DNA: TGCAGTGCTAGAGATGGAGGGGGCGGTCAGCCCCAGCATTTT

J: TRBJ2-1
size: few
V: TRBV24-1
D: TRBD1
CDR3: CATSDWDRENEQFF
DNA: TGTGCCACCAGTGACTGGGACAGGGAGAATGAGCAGTTCTTC

J: TRBJ2-5
size: many
V: TRBV6-1
D: TRBD1
CDR3: CASSSRTGRPQETQYF
DNA: TGTGCCAGCAGTTCGCGGACAGGGAGGCCCCAAGAGACCCAGTACTTC

J: TRBJ2-2
size: many
V: TRBV5-5
D: TRBD2
CDR3: CASSFRLAGDSTGELFF
DNA: TGTGCCAGCAGCTTCCGACTAGCGGGAGATAGCACCGGGGAGCTGTTTTTT

J: TRBJ2-7
size: .
V: TRBV4-3
D: TRBD1
CDR3: CASSQDGQGYGEQYF
DNA: TGCGCCAGCAGCCAAGATGGACAGGGGTACGGTGAGCAGTACTTC

J: TRBJ2-7
size: .
V: TRBV19
D: .
CDR3: CASSIGAGRSYEQYF
DNA: TGTGCCAGTAGTATCGGCGCGGGACGATCCTACGAGCAGTACTTC

J: TRBJ2-7
size: many
V: TRBV6-5
D: TRBD1
CDR3: CASSYTAPGQGYEQYF
DNA: TGTGCCAGCAGTTACACGGCCCCGGGACAGGGGTACGAGCAGTACTTC

J: TRBJ2-5
size: many
V: TRBV20-1
D: .
CDR3: CSASAEWETQYF
DNA: TGCAGTGCTAGTGCGGAGTGGGAGACCCAGTACTTC

J: TRBJ2-3
size: .
V: TRBV12-3/TRBV12-4
D: .
CDR3: CASTFLSTDTQYF
DNA: TGTGCCAGCACTTTTCTTAGCACAGATACGCAGTATTTT

J: TRBJ2-1
size: .
V: TRBV6-2/TRBV6-3
D: TRBD2
CDR3: CASSYSGTSGRVNHEQFF
DNA: TGTGCCAGCAGTTACTCCGGGACTAGCGGGAGGGTGAACCATGAGCAGTTCTTC

J: TRBJ1-6
size: few
V: TRBV4-3
D: .
CDR3: CASSQDQSQVPLHF
DNA: TGCGCCAGCAGCCAAGATCAATCCCAAGTCCCCCTCCACTTT

J: TRBJ2-7
size: few
V: TRBV9
D: TRBD1
CDR3: CASSEGTGDYEQYF
DNA: TGTGCCAGCAGCGAAGGGACAGGGGACTACGAGCAGTACTTC

J: TRBJ2-6
size: many
V: TRBV10-3
D: .
CDR3: CAIQSSGANVLTF
DNA: TGTGCCATCCAGTCGTCTGGGGCCAACGTCCTGACTTTC

J: TRBJ2-1
size: many
V: TRBV11-3
D: .
CDR3: CASSLATGSRDNEQFF
DNA: TGTGCCAGCAGCTTAGCAACGGGGAGTAGAGACAATGAGCAGTTCTTC

J: TRBJ1-1
size: few
V: TRBV9
D: .
CDR3: CASSVEPGGGFGEAFF
DNA: TGTGCCAGCAGCGTAGAACCCGGTGGCGGCTTCGGTGAAGCTTTCTTT

J: TRBJ2-3
size: few
V: TRBV20-1
D: TRBD2
CDR3: CSARAKTSAFGSAQYF
DNA: TGCAGTGCTAGAGCTAAGACTAGCGCCTTTGGGAGTGCGCAGTATTTT

J: TRBJ1-1
size: .
V: TRBV7-8
D: .
CDR3: CASSSVPVDTEAFF
DNA: TGTGCCAGCAGCTCCGTCCCGGTGGACACTGAAGCTTTCTTT

J: TRBJ2-5
size: few
V: TRBV20-1
D: .
CDR3: CSAPGLPQETQYF
DNA: TGCAGTGCCCCCGGACTCCCTCAAGAGACCCAGTACTTC

J: TRBJ2-7
size: .
V: TRBV20-1
D: .
CDR3: CSPKGPGYEQYF
DNA: TGCAGTCCCAAGGGCCCGGGATACGAGCAGTACTTC

J: TRBJ1-3
size: .
V: TRBV30
D: .
CDR3: CAWSEGSGNTIYF
DNA: TGTGCCTGGAGTGAGGGCTCTGGAAACACCATATATTTT

J: TRBJ2-7
size: .
V: TRBV30
D: .
CDR3: CAWTISSYEQYF
DNA: TGTGCCTGGACAATTAGCTCCTACGAGCAGTACTTC

J: TRBJ2-1
size: .
V: TRBV5-8
D: TRBD2
CDR3: CASSSNWGTSGAYNEQFF
DNA: TGTGCCAGCAGCTCCAACTGGGGGACTAGCGGAGCCTACAATGAGCAGTTCTTC

J: TRBJ2-1
size: many
V: TRBV2
D: TRBD2
CDR3: CASWTSGGEWSSYNEQFF
DNA: TGTGCCAGCTGGACCTCCGGGGGGGAGTGGAGCTCCTACAATGAGCAGTTCTTC

J: TRBJ2-7
size: many
V: TRBV12-3/TRBV12-4
D: .
CDR3: CASSDGVSYEQYF
DNA: TGTGCCAGCAGCGATGGGGTTTCCTACGAGCAGTACTTC

J: TRBJ2-7
size: many
V: TRBV27
D: TRBD1
CDR3: CASSPWDRVYEQYF
DNA: TGTGCCAGCAGTCCCTGGGACAGGGTCTACGAGCAGTACTTC

J: TRBJ2-3
size: many
V: TRBV28
D: TRBD2
CDR3: CASSLGVTSGMTDTQYF
DNA: TGTGCCAGCAGTTTAGGAGTCACTAGCGGGATGACAGATACGCAGTATTTT

J: TRBJ2-1
size: many
V: TRBV7-3
D: .
CDR3: CASSSGPEYEQFF
DNA: TGTGCCAGCAGCTCGGGACCCGAATATGAGCAGTTCTTC

J: TRBJ2-1
size: many
V: TRBV12-3/TRBV12-4
D: TRBD1
CDR3: CASSLPGDRSSYNEQFF
DNA: TGTGCCAGCAGTTTACCCGGGGACAGGAGCTCCTACAATGAGCAGTTCTTC

J: TRBJ2-7
size: many
V: TRBV2
D: .
CDR3: CASRPTYEQYF
DNA: TGTGCCAGCAGGCCTACTTACGAGCAGTACTTC

J: TRBJ1-4
size: many
V: TRBV28
D: .
CDR3: CASSTGQGDLNEKLFF
DNA: TGTGCCAGCAGTACGGGACAAGGGGACCTTAATGAAAAACTGTTTTTT

J: TRBJ2-5
size: .
V: TRBV4-1
D: .
CDR3: CASGRSRGGETQYF
DNA: TGCGCCAGCGGCCGGAGTAGGGGAGGAGAGACCCAGTACTTC

J: TRBJ2-7
size: many
V: TRBV6-2/TRBV6-3
D: TRBD2
CDR3: CASSKGLTYEQYF
DNA: TGTGCCAGCAGCAAGGGACTAACCTACGAGCAGTACTTC